One sample yielded the 11 T cell receptor beta chains listed below, sequenced in a study of T cell repertoires in cytomegalovirus infection. TCRdb re-called the reads with MiXCR, one entry per CDR3 protein. The sample consists of about 570,000 distinct CDR3 sequences, 40% of them appearing once. Their antigen targets remain unknown. The sequenced sample was cultured PBMCs, obtained from culture after CMV antigen stimulation. All receptors derive from a human donor in good health (CMV status not recorded). Some clones in this sample may be carry-over from other donors' samples.

The rearrangement joins TRBV7-9 to TRBJ2-7; D perhaps matches TRBD2 (6 bases). The germline V gene encodes CDR1 SEHNR and CDR2 FQNEAQ (reference sequence). V was cut by 1 base and J by 7 bases, with 17 bases left in between. The CDR3 length is 15 residues. Written as DNA, the CDR3 is TGTGCCAGCAGCTTAGTCGCGGGGTCCGATTGGGAGCAGTACTTC. Translated: CASSLVAGSDWEQYF. Looking up the rest from reference TRBV7-9 and TRBJ2-7 gives the full variable domain: DTGVSQNPRHKITKRGQNVTFRCDPISEHNRLYWYRQTLGQGPEFLTYFQNEAQLEKSRLLSDRFSAERPKGSFSTLEIQRTEQGDSAMYLCASSLVAGSDWEQYFGPGTRLTVT.

The chain links TRBV12-3 or TRBV12-4 to TRBJ2-7; possibly TRBD2 for D (5 bases). CDR3 size: 14 residues. V shed 5 bases and J shed 3 bases, with 14 bases lying between them. The CDR3 loop is CASSQAGILYEQYF. The CDR3 region has the DNA TGTGCCAGCAGTCAAGCCGGGATTCTCTACGAGCAGTACTTC.

This clonotype was recorded a few times. J is TRBJ1-3 and V is TRBV5-1; 7 positions agree with TRBD1. This CDR3 contains 15 residues. Germline lookup yields CDR1 SGHRS and CDR2 YFSETQ. Germline trimming cut 1 base from V and 4 bases from J; bases unmatched to any gene: 5. CDR3: CASSLRQGGGNTIYF. The CDR3 DNA reads TGCGCCAGCAGCTTGAGACAGGGAGGAGGAAACACCATATATTTT.

The table lists this clonotype with many counts. The J gene is TRBJ2-5, the V gene TRBV12-3 or TRBV12-4, with 14 nucleotides matching TRBD2. V was pared by 6 bases and J by 7 bases, with 10 bases of the junction left unmatched. This CDR3 is built from 16 residues. The CDR3 coding sequence is TGTGCCAGCAGCCTCGGGACTAGCGGGAGTGTGGGGACCCAGTACTTC. Encoded protein: CASSLGTSGSVGTQYF.

This clonotype appeared many times. The chain recombines TRBV12-3 or TRBV12-4 with TRBJ1-1, with D hard to call. There are 12 residues in the CDR3. V lost 9 bases, J lost 0 bases, and 8 bases lay in between. CDR3 sequence (DNA): TGTGCCAGTCAAAGGATGAACACTGAAGCTTTCTTT. Its translation: CASQRMNTEAFF.

The V call is TRBV2, the J call TRBJ1-1; D gene uncertain. Germline CDR1 SNHLY, CDR2 FYNNEI. The ends were cut back, 2 bases at V and 2 bases at J, with 3 bases in the middle. The CDR3 covers 12 residues. CDR3 region: CASSEYNTEAFF. CDR3 bases: TGTGCCAGCAGTGAATATAACACTGAAGCTTTCTTT. The variable domain in full, with the rest retrieved from reference TRBV2 and TRBJ1-1, is EPEVTQTPSHQVTQMGQEVILRCVPISNHLYFYWYRQILGQKVEFLVSFYNNEISEKSEIFDDQFSVERPDGSNFTLKIRSTKLEDSAMYFCASSEYNTEAFFGQGTRLTVV.

The chain joins TRBV7-2 to TRBJ2-7; D might be TRBD1 or TRBD2, each matching 7 bases. This CDR3 is built from 16 residues. Germline lookup yields CDR1 SGHTA and CDR2 FQGNSA. The germline V and J ends were trimmed by 0 bases and 2 bases, with 14 bases remaining between them. The CDR3 nucleotides read TGTGCCAGCAGCTTAGCCGGGGAGGGGACAGCCTACGAGCAGTACTTC. Protein: CASSLAGEGTAYEQYF.

This clonotype turned up a few times. The J gene is TRBJ1-5, the V gene TRBV7-2; TRBD1 agrees at 10 bases. In germline, CDR1 is SGHTA, CDR2 FQGNSA. The trim removed 5 bases at V and 6 bases at J, leaving 7 bases unmatched. The CDR3 has 15 residues. CDR3 amino acids: CASSPPGTGVQPQHF. The CDR3 nucleotides are TGTGCCAGCAGCCCCCCCGGGACAGGGGTTCAGCCCCAGCATTTT.

This clonotype came up many times. CDR3 DNA: TGTGCCAGCAGCCTCCTCGCCAGCGGGGGCCCGAGCTCCTACAATGAGCAGTTCTTC. It codes for CASSLLASGGPSSYNEQFF. The gene calls are TRBV11-2 and TRBJ2-1; 8 nucleotides line up with TRBD2. Germline lookup yields CDR1 SGHAT and CDR2 FQNNGV. The V gene end was trimmed by 5 bases and the J gene end by 0 bases; junction bases not matched to a gene: 15. The CDR3 length is 19 residues.

V gene TRBV7-2 combines with J gene TRBJ1-1, with TRBD1 as a possible D gene (5 bases). CDR1 is SGHTA, CDR2 FQGNSA, per germline. V lost 2 bases, J lost 3 bases, and 13 bases lay in between. This CDR3 spans 15 amino acids. The CDR3 coding sequence is TGTGCCAGCAGCTTATCAGTCTGGGGGGACACTGAAGCTTTCTTT. Translation gives CASSLSVWGDTEAFF.

In nucleotides, the CDR3 is TGTGCCAGTAGGACGTTAGGGATTGGCAATCAGCCCCAGCATTTT. Amino acid sequence: CASRTLGIGNQPQHF. The chain employs TRBV19 and TRBJ1-5; D not resolved. CDR1 and CDR2 (germline): LNHDA, SQIVND (reference sequence). This CDR3 contains 15 residues. V lost 6 bases and J lost 2, with 14 bases in between.